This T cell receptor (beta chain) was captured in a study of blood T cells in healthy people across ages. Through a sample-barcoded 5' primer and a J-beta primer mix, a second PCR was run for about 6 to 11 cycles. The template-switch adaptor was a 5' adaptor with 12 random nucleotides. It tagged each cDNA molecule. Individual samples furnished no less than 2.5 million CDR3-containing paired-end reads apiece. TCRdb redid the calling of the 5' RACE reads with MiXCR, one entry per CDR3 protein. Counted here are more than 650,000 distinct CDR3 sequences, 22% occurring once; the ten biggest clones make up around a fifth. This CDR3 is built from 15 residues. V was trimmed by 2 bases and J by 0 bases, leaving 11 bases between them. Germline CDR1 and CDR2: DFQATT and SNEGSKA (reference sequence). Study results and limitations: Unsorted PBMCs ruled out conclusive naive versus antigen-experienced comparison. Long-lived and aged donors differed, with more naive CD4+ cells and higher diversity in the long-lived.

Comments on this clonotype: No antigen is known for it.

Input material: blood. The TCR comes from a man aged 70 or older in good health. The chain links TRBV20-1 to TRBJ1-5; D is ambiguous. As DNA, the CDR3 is TGCAGTGCTAGATTAGGTGGAAATAGCAATCAGCCCCAGCATTTT. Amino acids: CSARLGGNSNQPQHF.